Following are 7 T cell receptor beta chains from one sample sequenced in a study of graft-versus-host responses after intestinal transplantation (dated by TCRdb to the early 2020s). The time point tag for this specimen amounts to: cells obtained before transplantation from donor or recipient. The antigens for these receptors are not known. The library was built by means of the immunoSEQ multiplex PCR assay. TCRdb's version of the immuneACCESS table is confined to in-frame rearrangements and falls short of the full clone set. An unresolved V gene accounts for under half of the shortfall where checked; the remainder is of unknown origin. The sample table contains about 98,000 clones; only one count was recorded for roughly four fifths of them. About 18% of the sample comes from the top ten. The sample here was unstimulated CD8+ T cells sorted from spleen or lymph node cells, taken before intestinal transplant. Receptors originate from a human donor who received an intestinal transplant.

The chain combines TRBV6-5 with TRBJ2-2, with 7 bases lining up with TRBD1. The germline V gene has CDR1 MNHEY and CDR2 SVGAGI. Trimming cost V 5 bases and J 6 bases; bases outside gene matches: 3. The CDR3 covers 13 residues. The CDR3 is CASSRQGPGELFF. The CDR3 coding sequence is TGTGCCAGCAGTCGACAGGGTCCCGGGGAGCTGTTTTTT.

Only one count was recorded for this clone. This chain links TRBV7-2 with TRBJ2-2, with D tentatively TRBD2 (5 bases). With 2 bases removed from V and 4 bases from J, the gap between germline ends came to 8 bases. Per germline, CDR1 SGHTA and CDR2 FQGNSA. This CDR3 comprises 14 residues. The CDR3 is CASSLLAGTGELFF. In nucleotides, the CDR3 is TGTGCCAGCAGCTTACTCGCGGGCACCGGGGAGCTGTTTTTT.

The chain employs TRBV19 and TRBJ2-1, with D possibly TRBD2 on 5 matching bases. Germline-derived CDR1 and CDR2 are LNHDA and SQIVND (reference sequence). V gave up 3 bases and J gave up 6 bases, with 9 bases separating them. The CDR3 is 13 residues long. For the CDR3, the DNA is TGTGCCAGTAGTATGGTAGCGCCCAATGAGCAGTTCTTC. Protein: CASSMVAPNEQFF.

This rearrangement joins TRBV11-1 to TRBJ2-7, with D unclear. The CDR3 spans 15 residues. The V gene's germline CDR1 is SGHAT and CDR2 FQDESV (reference sequence). The germline V and J ends were trimmed by 2 bases and 3 bases, with 14 bases remaining between them. This CDR3 reads CASSLWWTSNYEQYF. As DNA, the CDR3 is TGTGCCAGCAGCTTATGGTGGACCTCGAACTACGAGCAGTACTTC.

This sequence joins TRBV2 and TRBJ1-2; the D is unclear. Per the germline V gene, CDR1 is SNHLY and CDR2 is FYNNEI. The CDR3 consists of 12 residues. The ends were cut back, 7 bases at V and 2 bases at J, with 8 bases in the middle. CDR3 DNA sequence: TGTGCCAGCAAAGGGTTAAACTATGGCTACACCTTC. Its protein product is CASKGLNYGYTF.

V is TRBV30 and J is TRBJ2-1; 7 bases are a match to TRBD2. Germline V gives CDR1 GTSNPN, CDR2 SVGIG (reference sequence). V dropped 2 bases and J dropped 3; count of bases not matched to a gene: 7. The CDR3 covers 15 residues. The CDR3: CAWSPWGGFYNEQFF. The CDR3 DNA reads as TGTGCCTGGAGTCCCTGGGGGGGGTTCTACAATGAGCAGTTCTTC.

V is TRBV6-1 and J is TRBJ2-7; the match to TRBD2 covers 10 bases. The CDR3 extends over 16 amino acids. Germline V gene sequence: CDR1 MNHNS, CDR2 SASEGT. V dropped 4 bases and J dropped 5; count of bases not matched to a gene: 11. CDR3 in amino acids: CASSALAGIPFNEQYF. As DNA, the CDR3 is TGTGCCAGCAGTGCACTAGCGGGGATCCCCTTTAACGAGCAGTACTTC.